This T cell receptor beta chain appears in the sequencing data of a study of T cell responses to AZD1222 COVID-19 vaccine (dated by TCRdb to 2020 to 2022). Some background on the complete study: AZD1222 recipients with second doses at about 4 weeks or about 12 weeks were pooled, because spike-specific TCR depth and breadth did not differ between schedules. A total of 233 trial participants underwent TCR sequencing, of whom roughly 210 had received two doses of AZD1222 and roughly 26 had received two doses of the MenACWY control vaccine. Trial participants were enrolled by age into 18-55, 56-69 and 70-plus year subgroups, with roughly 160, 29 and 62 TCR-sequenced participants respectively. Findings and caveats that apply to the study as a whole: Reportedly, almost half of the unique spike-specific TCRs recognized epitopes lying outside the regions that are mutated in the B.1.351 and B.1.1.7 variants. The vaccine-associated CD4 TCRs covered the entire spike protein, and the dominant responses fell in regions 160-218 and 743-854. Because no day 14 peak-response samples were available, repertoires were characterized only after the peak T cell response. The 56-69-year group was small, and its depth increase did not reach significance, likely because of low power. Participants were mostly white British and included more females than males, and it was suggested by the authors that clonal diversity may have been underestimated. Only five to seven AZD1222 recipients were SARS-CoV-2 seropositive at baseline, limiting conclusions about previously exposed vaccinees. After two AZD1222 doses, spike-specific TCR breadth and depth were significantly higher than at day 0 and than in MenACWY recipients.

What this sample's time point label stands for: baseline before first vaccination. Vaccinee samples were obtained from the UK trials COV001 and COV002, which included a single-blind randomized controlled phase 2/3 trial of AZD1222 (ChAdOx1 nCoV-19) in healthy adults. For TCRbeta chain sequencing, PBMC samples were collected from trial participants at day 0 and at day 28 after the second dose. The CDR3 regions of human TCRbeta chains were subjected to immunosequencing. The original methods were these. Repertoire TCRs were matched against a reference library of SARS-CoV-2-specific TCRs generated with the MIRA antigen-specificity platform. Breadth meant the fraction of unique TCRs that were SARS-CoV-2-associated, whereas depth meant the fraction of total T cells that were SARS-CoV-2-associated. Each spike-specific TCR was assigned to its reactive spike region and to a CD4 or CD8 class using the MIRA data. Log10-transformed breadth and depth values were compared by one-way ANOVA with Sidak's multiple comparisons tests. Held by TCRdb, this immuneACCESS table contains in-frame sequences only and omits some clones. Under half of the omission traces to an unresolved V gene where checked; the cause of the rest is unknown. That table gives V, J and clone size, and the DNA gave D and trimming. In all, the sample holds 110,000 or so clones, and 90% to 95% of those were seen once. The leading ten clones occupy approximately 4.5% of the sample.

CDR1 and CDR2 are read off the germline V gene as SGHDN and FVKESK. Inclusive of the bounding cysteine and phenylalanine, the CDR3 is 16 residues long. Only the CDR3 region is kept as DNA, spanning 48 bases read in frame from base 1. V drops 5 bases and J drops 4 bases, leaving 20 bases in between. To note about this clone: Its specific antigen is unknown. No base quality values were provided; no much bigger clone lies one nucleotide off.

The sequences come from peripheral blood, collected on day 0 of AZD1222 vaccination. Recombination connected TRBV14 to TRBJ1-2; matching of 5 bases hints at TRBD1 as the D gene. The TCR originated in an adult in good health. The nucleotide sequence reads TGTGCCAGCAGCTCCTTACCGGGACCGTCATTCTATGGCTACACCTTC. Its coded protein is CASSSLPGPSFYGYTF.